Below, 14 T cell receptor beta chains from the same sample are listed, as sequenced in a study of blood T cell repertoires in COVID-19. Repertoires were generated with immunoSEQ multiplex PCR, while TCRdb's copy carries only in-frame clones and drops some. The sample holds around 120,000 clones, over 70% seen once. Sample: peripheral blood. These receptor sequences come from a woman in her 70s with acute or convalescent COVID-19.

The count of this clone is one. The CDR3 region has the DNA TGTGCCAGCACCCACTACGATAGCGGGGTCTACCAAGAGACCCAGTACTTC. The encoded protein is CASTHYDSGVYQETQYF. The chain carries TRBV2 and TRBJ2-5; TRBD2 agrees at 8 bases. Germline CDR1 and CDR2: SNHLY and FYNNEI. Germline trimming cut 7 bases from V and 0 bases from J; bases unmatched to any gene: 13. The CDR3 covers 17 residues.

The sample holds a few counts of this clone. The V and J genes are TRBV14 and TRBJ1-2; possibly TRBD1 for D (6 bases). The CDR3 extends over 12 amino acids. Germline loops: CDR1 SGHDN, CDR2 FVKESK. V gave up 4 bases and J gave up 6 bases, with 9 bases separating them. The CDR3 coding sequence is TGTGCCAGCAGCCCTCGACAGGATGGCTACACCTTC. Translating gives CASSPRQDGYTF.

V gene TRBV5-4 combines with J gene TRBJ2-1; 8 positions agree with TRBD2. The CDR3 is 13 amino acids. After removal of 1 base from V and 8 bases from J, the junction contained 2 bases not matched to a gene. Germline CDR1 reads SGHNT; CDR2 reads YYREEE (reference sequence). CDR3 bases: TGTGCCAGCAGCTTGCCCGGGGGGGATGAGCAGTTCTTC. As protein: CASSLPGGDEQFF.

This chain links TRBV11-3 with TRBJ2-7, with TRBD1 identical over 9 bases. The CDR3 is 17 residues long. Germline V gene data show CDR1 as SGHNT and CDR2 as YENEEA. V lost 2 bases to trimming and J lost 1 base; unmatched junction nucleotides: 9. This CDR3 reads CASSLSVWGTGSYEQYF. The DNA for the CDR3 is TGTGCCAGCAGCTTAAGCGTCTGGGGGACAGGGTCCTACGAGCAGTACTTC.

Concerning this clone itself: A junction end diverges from the germline sequence, so it may reflect a read error. This chain joins TRBV7-7 and TRBJ2-2; weak D call: TRBD1 (7 bases). The germline V gene has CDR1 SSHAT and CDR2 FNYEAQ (reference sequence). The CDR3 is 15 residues long. The CDR3 coding sequence is TGTGCTAGCAGCTTAGAGGCAGGGGGGACCGGGGAGCTGTTTTTT. Translating it yields CASSLEAGGTGELFF.

The chain carries TRBV4-1 and TRBJ2-3, with 7 bases lining up with TRBD1. There are 17 residues in the CDR3. Germline V gives CDR1 MGHRA, CDR2 YSYEKL. The V and J ends lost 1 base and 1 base, in that order; junction bases with no gene match: 8. The CDR3 DNA is TGCGCCAGCAGCCAAGCCAACAGGGGCCTCGGCACAGATACGCAGTATTTT. Its translation: CASSQANRGLGTDTQYF.

J is TRBJ2-7 and V is TRBV29-1; 12 positions match TRBD2. Germline lookup yields CDR1 SQVTM and CDR2 ANQGSEA. V lost 7 bases to trimming and J lost 7 bases; unmatched junction nucleotides: 8. The CDR3 runs 13 residues. The chain's CDR3 is CSATLAGGREQYF. CDR3 coding DNA: TGCAGCGCAACACTAGCGGGGGGACGGGAGCAGTACTTC.

The chain recombines TRBV28 with TRBJ1-2; unclear D gene. The CDR3 has 16 amino acids. Germline V gene lookup returns CDR1 MDHEN and CDR2 SYDVKM. V was cut by 5 bases and J by 4 bases, with 20 bases left in between. CDR3 nucleotide sequence: TGTGCCAGCAGTAAAAAGGGTGGAGGATTTCTCTATGGCTACACCTTC. Translating it yields CASSKKGGGFLYGYTF.

The chain carries TRBV3-1 (or the pseudogene TRBV3-2) and TRBJ2-1; 8 nucleotides align to TRBD1. Germline loops: CDR1 LGHDT, CDR2 YNNKEL (reference sequence). Trimming took 7 bases from V and 14 from J; bases not matched to a gene: 16. This CDR3 is built from 14 residues. CDR3 region: CASNDPLKEDREFF. CDR3 DNA: TGTGCCAGCAACGACCCCTTAAAAGAGGACAGGGAGTTCTTC.

V is TRBV18 and J is TRBJ1-2; weak D call: TRBD1 (6 bases). Trimming removed 4 bases at V and 4 bases at J, with 16 bases between. The CDR3 is 15 residues long. Germline CDR1 reads KGHSH; CDR2 reads LQKENI. The CDR3 DNA is TGTGCCAGCTCACGAGGGGGGGACCAAGGCTATGGCTACACCTTC. The encoded protein is CASSRGGDQGYGYTF.

This clone has just a few counts. The sample has other DNA sequences that encode this CDR3 too. The J gene is TRBJ2-3, the V gene TRBV2, with 9 bases fitting TRBD2. Looked up from germline, CDR1 is SNHLY and CDR2 is FYNNEI. The CDR3 extends over 16 amino acids. J was trimmed by 3 bases and V by 3 bases; bases with no gene match: 7. This CDR3 reads CASSEGLAGRTDTQYF. DNA for the CDR3: TGTGCCAGCAGTGAGGGACTAGCAGGAAGGACAGATACGCAGTATTTT. The full variable domain, completed using reference TRBV2 and TRBJ2-3, is EPEVTQTPSHQVTQMGQEVILRCVPISNHLYFYWYRQILGQKVEFLVSFYNNEISEKSEIFDDQFSVERPDGSNFTLKIRSTKLEDSAMYFCASSEGLAGRTDTQYFGPGTRLTVL.

The chain links TRBV21-1 to TRBJ2-7; TRBD1 is taken as the D call from the table, unchecked against the DNA. TRBV21-1 is shown as a pseudogene. The CDR3 totals 15 residues. The CDR3 DNA reads TGTGCCAGCAGCAAAGAATACAGGGGGGCTTGCGAGCAGTACTTC. It specifies CASSKEYRGACEQYF.

The chain couples TRBV6-4 to TRBJ2-7, with 7 bases matching TRBD1. Germline CDR1 and CDR2: MRHNA and SNTAGT. The CDR3 is 17 residues long. V dropped 5 bases and J dropped 1; count of bases not matched to a gene: 14. The DNA of the CDR3 is TGTGCCAGCAGTCCAAGACAGGGAAGTGAGTGTTCCTACGAGCAGTACTTC. Encoded protein: CASSPRQGSECSYEQYF.

The V and J genes are TRBV29-1 and TRBJ1-5; D remains ambiguous. The CDR3 totals 14 residues. The germline V gene has CDR1 SQVTM and CDR2 ANQGSEA. Trimming stripped 3 bases from V and 3 bases from J, with 12 bases between. CDR3 in amino acids: CSVELSGSNQPQHF. DNA of the CDR3: TGCAGCGTTGAGTTATCGGGGTCCAATCAGCCCCAGCATTTT.